This T cell receptor beta chain was recovered during a study of beta chain features in type 1 diabetes. Broader study findings: Fewer junction insertions and more nucleotide deletions appeared in type 1 diabetes patients. Shortening that was moderate but significant affected the TCRB CDR3s of Type 1 diabetes patients in all four CD4+ subsets.

Expressed TCRB transcripts were sequenced, since all the RNA that had been isolated was reverse transcribed. Approximately 4 million reads on average were seen across naive, central memory and regulatory T cell samples. The method was immunoSEQ multiplex PCR; TCRdb's version includes in-frame clones alone and lacks a portion of them. Of fewer than 350,000 clones listed, approximately 15% are singletons. The CDR3 has 13 residues. V lost 0 bases and J lost 6, with 10 bases in between. CDR1 is SGHDT and CDR2 is YYEEEE in the germline V gene. It was one heparinised blood draw, averaging about 116 mL, that each donor gave. CD4+ cells of the naive, central memory, regulatory and stem cell-like memory types were sorted via CD45RO/CCR7/CD25/CD127/CD95/CD27. This clone was counted between two and nine times. Its antigen remains unidentified.

The chain joins TRBV5-6 to TRBJ2-7; D remains ambiguous. The sequencing input was naive CD4+ T cells from blood. The sequence came from a man younger than 35 with type 1 diabetes. In DNA form, the CDR3 reads TGTGCCAGCAGCTTGGACGTGGCTGGCGAGCAGTACTTC. It specifies CASSLDVAGEQYF.